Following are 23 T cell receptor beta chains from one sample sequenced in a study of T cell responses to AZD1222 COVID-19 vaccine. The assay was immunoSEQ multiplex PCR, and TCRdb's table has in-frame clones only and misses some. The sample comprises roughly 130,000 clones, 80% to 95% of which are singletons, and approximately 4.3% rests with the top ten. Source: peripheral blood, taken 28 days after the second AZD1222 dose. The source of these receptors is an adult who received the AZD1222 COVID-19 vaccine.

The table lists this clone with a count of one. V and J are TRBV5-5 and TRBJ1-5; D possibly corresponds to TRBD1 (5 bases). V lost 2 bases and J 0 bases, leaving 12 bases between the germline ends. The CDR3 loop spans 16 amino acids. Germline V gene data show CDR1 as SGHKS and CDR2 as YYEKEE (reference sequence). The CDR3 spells CASSFGGTYSNQPQHF. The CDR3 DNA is TGTGCCAGCAGCTTTGGGGGAACTTATAGCAATCAGCCCCAGCATTTT.

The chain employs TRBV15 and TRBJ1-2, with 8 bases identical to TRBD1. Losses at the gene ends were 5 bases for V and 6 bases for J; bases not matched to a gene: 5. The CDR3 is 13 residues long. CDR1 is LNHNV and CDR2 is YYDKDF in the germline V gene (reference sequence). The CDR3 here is CATSPGQGHGYTF. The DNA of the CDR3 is TGTGCCACCAGCCCAGGACAGGGACATGGCTACACCTTC.

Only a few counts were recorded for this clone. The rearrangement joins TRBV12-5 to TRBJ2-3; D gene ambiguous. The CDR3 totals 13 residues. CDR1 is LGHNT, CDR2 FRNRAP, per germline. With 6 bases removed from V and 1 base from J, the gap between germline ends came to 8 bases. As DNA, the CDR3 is TGTGCTAGTGGACGTTACGGCACAGATACGCAGTATTTT. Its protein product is CASGRYGTDTQYF. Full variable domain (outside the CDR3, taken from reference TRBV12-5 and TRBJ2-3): DARVTQTPRHKVTEMGQEVTMRCQPILGHNTVFWYRQTMMQGLELLAYFRNRAPLDDSGMPKDRFSAEMPDATLATLKIQPSEPRDSAVYFCASGRYGTDTQYFGPGTRLTVL.

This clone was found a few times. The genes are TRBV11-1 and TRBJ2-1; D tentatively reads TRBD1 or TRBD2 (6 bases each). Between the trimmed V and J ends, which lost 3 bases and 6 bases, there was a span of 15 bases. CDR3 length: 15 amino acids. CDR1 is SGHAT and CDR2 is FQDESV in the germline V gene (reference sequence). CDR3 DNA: TGTGCCAGCAGCTTCCCACAGGGAGGTATCAATGAGCAGTTCTTC. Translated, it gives CASSFPQGGINEQFF.

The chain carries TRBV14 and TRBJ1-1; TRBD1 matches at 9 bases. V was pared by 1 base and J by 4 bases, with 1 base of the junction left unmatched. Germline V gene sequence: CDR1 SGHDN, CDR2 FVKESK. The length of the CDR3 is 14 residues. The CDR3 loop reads CASSQVTGGTEAFF. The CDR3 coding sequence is TGTGCCAGCAGCCAAGTGACAGGGGGCACTGAAGCTTTCTTT.

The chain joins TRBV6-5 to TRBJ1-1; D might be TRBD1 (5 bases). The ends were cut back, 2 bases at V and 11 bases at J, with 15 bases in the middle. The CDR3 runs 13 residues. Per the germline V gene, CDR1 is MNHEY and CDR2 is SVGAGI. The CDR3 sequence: CASSYGRGQEAFF. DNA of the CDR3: TGTGCCAGCAGTTACGGGAGGGGCCAAGAGGCTTTCTTT.

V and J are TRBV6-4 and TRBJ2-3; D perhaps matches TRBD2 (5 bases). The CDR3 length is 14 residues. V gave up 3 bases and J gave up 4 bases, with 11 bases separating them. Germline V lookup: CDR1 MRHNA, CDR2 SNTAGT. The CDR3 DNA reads TGTGCCAGCAGTGAAGGCGATAGCGCAGATACGCAGTATTTT. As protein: CASSEGDSADTQYF.

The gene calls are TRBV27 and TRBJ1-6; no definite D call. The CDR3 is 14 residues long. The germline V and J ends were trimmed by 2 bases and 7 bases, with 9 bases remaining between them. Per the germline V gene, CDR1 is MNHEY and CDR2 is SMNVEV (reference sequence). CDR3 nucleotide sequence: TGTGCCAGCAGTTTAGGGCGGAAAAATTCACCCCTCCACTTT. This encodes CASSLGRKNSPLHF.

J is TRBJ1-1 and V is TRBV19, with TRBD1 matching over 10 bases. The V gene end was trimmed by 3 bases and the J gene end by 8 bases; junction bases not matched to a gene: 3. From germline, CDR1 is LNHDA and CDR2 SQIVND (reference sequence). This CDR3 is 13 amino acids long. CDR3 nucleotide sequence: TGTGCCAGTAGTATGACAGGGGGCAGCGAAGCTTTCTTT. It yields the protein CASSMTGGSEAFF. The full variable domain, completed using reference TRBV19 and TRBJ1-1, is DGGITQSPKYLFRKEGQNVTLSCEQNLNHDAMYWYRQDPGQGLRLIYYSQIVNDFQKGDIAEGYSVSREKKESFPLTVTSAQKNPTAFYLCASSMTGGSEAFFGQGTRLTVV.

The CDR3 nucleotides read TGTGCCAGCAGCCAAGAGATAGGGAGGCTCTATGGCTACACCTTC. This gives the protein CASSQEIGRLYGYTF. The chain uses TRBV14 and TRBJ1-2, with D unresolved. Looked up from germline, CDR1 is SGHDN and CDR2 is FVKESK. The CDR3 loop spans 15 amino acids. V lost 0 bases to trimming and J lost 4 bases, with 12 bases between them.

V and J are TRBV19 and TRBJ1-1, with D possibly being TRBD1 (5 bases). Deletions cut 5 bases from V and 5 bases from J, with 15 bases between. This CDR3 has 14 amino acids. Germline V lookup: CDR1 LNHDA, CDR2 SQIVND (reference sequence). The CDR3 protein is CASSFGAVGTEAFF. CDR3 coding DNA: TGTGCCAGTAGTTTTGGGGCTGTAGGTACTGAAGCTTTCTTT.

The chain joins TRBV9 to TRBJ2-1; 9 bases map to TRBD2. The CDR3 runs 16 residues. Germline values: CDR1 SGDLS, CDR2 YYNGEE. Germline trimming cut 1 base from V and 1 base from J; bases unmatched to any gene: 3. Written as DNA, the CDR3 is TGTGCCAGCAGCGTATGGACTAGCGTGTCCTACAATGAGCAGTTCTTC. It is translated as CASSVWTSVSYNEQFF.

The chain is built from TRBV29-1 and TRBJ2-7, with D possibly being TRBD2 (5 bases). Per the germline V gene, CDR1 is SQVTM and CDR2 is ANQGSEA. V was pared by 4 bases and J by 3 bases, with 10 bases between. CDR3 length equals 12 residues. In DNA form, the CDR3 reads TGCAGCGTTGGATTCGGGAACTACGAGCAGTACTTC. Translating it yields CSVGFGNYEQYF.

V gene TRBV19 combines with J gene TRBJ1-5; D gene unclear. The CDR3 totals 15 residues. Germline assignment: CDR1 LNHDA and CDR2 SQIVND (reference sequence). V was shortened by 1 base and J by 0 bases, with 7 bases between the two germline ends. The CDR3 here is CASSIARNSNQPQHF. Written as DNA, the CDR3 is TGTGCCAGTAGTATAGCACGAAATAGCAATCAGCCCCAGCATTTT.

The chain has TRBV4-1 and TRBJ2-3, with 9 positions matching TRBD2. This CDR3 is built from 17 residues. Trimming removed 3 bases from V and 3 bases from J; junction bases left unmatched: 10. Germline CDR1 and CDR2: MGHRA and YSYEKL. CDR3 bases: TGCGCCAGCAGCCATCGAAGGGTGCGGGAGGGTACAGATACGCAGTATTTT. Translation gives CASSHRRVREGTDTQYF.

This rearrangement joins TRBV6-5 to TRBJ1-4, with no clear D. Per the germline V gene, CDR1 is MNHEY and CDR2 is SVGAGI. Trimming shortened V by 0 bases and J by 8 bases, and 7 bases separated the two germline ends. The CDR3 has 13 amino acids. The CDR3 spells CASSYSTREKLFF. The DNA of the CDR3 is TGTGCCAGCAGTTACTCGACGCGAGAAAAACTGTTTTTT.

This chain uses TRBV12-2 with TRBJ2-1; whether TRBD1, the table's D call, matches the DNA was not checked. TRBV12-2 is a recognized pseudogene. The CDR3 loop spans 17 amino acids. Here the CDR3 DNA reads TGTGCAAGTCGCTTACCGTTTCGAAACAGGTGGAACAATGAGCAGTTCTTC. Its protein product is CASRLPFRNRWNNEQFF.

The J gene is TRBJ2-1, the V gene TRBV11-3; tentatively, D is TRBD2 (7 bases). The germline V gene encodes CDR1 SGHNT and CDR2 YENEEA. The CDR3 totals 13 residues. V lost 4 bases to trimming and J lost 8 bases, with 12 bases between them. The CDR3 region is CASSWWGGHEQFF. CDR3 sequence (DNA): TGTGCCAGCAGCTGGTGGGGGGGCCATGAGCAGTTCTTC. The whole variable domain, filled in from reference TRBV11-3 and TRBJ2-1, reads EAGVVQSPRYKIIEKKQPVAFWCNPISGHNTLYWYLQNLGQGPELLIRYENEEAVDDSQLPKDRFSAERLKGVDSTLKIQPAELGDSAVYLCASSWWGGHEQFFGPGTRLTVL.

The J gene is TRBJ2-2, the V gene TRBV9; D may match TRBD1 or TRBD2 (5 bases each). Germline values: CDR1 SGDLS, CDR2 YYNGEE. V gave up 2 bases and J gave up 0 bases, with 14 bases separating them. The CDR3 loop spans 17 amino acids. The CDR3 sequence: CASSVNVGEPNTGELFF. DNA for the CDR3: TGTGCCAGCAGCGTGAATGTGGGGGAACCGAACACCGGGGAGCTGTTTTTT.

The CDR3 nucleotides read TGTGCCAGCAGTTCAGTCGGACAGCCCTCCTACGAGCAGTACTTC. Translated, it gives CASSSVGQPSYEQYF. The V gene is TRBV28, the J gene TRBJ2-7, with D possibly TRBD1 on 6 matching bases. CDR1 MDHEN and CDR2 SYDVKM come from the germline V gene. The CDR3 extends over 15 amino acids. V lost 4 bases, J lost 0 bases, and 13 bases lay in between.

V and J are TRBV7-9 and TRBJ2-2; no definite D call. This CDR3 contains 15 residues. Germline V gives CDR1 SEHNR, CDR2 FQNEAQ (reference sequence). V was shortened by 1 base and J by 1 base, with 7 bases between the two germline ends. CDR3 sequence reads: CASSLESGNTGELFF. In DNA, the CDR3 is TGTGCCAGCAGCTTAGAATCGGGGAACACCGGGGAGCTGTTTTTT. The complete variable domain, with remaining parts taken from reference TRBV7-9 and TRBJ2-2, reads DTGVSQNPRHKITKRGQNVTFRCDPISEHNRLYWYRQTLGQGPEFLTYFQNEAQLEKSRLLSDRFSAERPKGSFSTLEIQRTEQGDSAMYLCASSLESGNTGELFFGEGSRLTVL.

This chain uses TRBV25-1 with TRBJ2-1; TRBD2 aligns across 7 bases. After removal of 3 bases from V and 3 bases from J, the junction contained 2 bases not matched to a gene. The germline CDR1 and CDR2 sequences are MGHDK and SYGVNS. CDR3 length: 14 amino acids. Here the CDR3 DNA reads TGTGCCAGCAGTGACGGGGGGAACTACAATGAGCAGTTCTTC. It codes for CASSDGGNYNEQFF.

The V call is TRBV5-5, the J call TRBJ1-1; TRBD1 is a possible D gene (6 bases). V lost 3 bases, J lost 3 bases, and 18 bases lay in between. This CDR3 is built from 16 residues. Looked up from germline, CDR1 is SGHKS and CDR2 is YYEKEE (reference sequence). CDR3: CASSSRWTVGDTEAFF. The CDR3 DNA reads TGTGCCAGCAGCTCCCGATGGACAGTAGGGGACACTGAAGCTTTCTTT.